Detailed here is one T cell receptor beta chain. This clonotype was seen ten or more times. The clone's antigen remains unknown. Within one base of it there is no much larger clone, and no base qualities were kept. Exclusion was applied to patients with uncontrolled infections, other autoimmune diseases, pregnancy or lactation. Diagnoses were established on the basis of clinical symptoms, serum thyroxine and TRAb, thyroid ultrasound, and orbital computed tomography. Total RNA was extracted using Trizol reagent, and RNA quality was assessed on an Agilent 2100 Bioanalyzer. This sample is drawn from a study of T cells in Graves' hyperthyroidism and ophthalmopathy (dated by TCRdb to about 2019). For context, the study as a whole: A discovery cohort of approximately 97 patients, approximately 45 with Graves' ophthalmopathy and about 58 with stable Graves' hyperthyroidism, was used to find distinguishing TCR V-J signatures. Prospective prediction of ophthalmopathy was tested in an independent validation cohort consisting of 18 hyperthyroidism patients and more than 15 patients who later progressed to ophthalmopathy. The 75 to 100 discovery patients were randomly split 7:3 into training and test sets. The paper reports TCR Vbeta CDR3 sequencing of over 130 peripheral blood samples: approximately 41 ophthalmopathy, approximately 74 hyperthyroidism and around 17 progressor patients. The study also compared thyroid tissue and blood T-cell repertoires from about 6 Graves' hyperthyroidism patients. Following sampling, methimazole starting at 30 mg daily was given to hyperthyroidism patients, and high-dose intravenous methylprednisolone was given to ophthalmopathy patients.

The TCR beta CDR3 regions were amplified from RNA transcripts. The TCR CDR3 was subjected to a first round of RT-PCR using the HTBI primer set and the Qiagen OneStep RT-PCR kit. The libraries were constructed in a second round of multiplex PCR and then size-selected and purified. Sequencing of the libraries was done on an Illumina HiSeq2000 using paired-end 100 bp reads. The authors' analysis ran thus. Raw data were processed with SOAPnuke, discarding reads with adapters, uncalled bases, mean Phred below 15, or no exact constant-primer or identifier match. COPE v1.2.5 was used to merge the high-quality paired reads, and each unique nucleotide sequence was defined as a clonotype. MiTCR v1.1 was used to align the clonotypes against IMGT TRBV, TRBD and TRBJ reference segments. The analysis included only V-J combinations with a frequency above 0.0001, which together covered around 99% of the repertoires. A TCS score was defined as the ratio of F50 (clonal expansion) to E x V (chaos), with BLOSUM62-based TCRdist applied between CDR3 peptides within each V-J. Welch's t-statistics and random forest reduced some 510 V-J features to 13, which were used in a naive Bayes classifier (R e1071). Thyroid-blood repertoire similarity was quantified with the Morisita-Horn index. TCRdb reprocessing: public reads trimmed at Q25 with fastp, clones called with MiXCR, in-frame beta chains kept. A single entry per CDR3 protein holds the most common genes and DNA from its merged rows. It is TCRdb's table, rather than the study itself, that gives the V and J calls and clone size. The sample contains roughly 500,000 distinct CDR3 sequences, 46% of them found a single time. Approximately 44% of the sample is in the top ten clones.

The CDR3 covers 15 residues, taking in both the cysteine and the phenylalanine. Of all the DNA, just the CDR3 is kept, 45 bases in frame from base 1. The germline V gene supplies CDR1 MNHEY and CDR2 SVGEGT. Germline trimming: 6 bases from V, 5 bases from J; junction bases outside gene matches: 10. The investigation overall reported the following: No statistical method was used to set the sample size in advance, and investigators knew the group allocation. During validation, the model predicted progression to ophthalmopathy a median of around 6 months ahead of onset, with 60% to 71% sensitivity and 72.22% specificity. A model built on a 13 V-J signature distinguished ophthalmopathy from stable hyperthyroidism, reaching roughly 88% sensitivity and around 81% specificity in cross-validation and 80%/75% in testing. Most expanded thyroid clonotypes (frequency above 0.001) were also detected in blood, a finding suggesting that blood repertoires may reflect thyroid immune responses.

In this chain, TRBV6-2 or TRBV6-3 is recombined with TRBJ1-5, with 7 junctional bases fitting TRBD1. The sample was peripheral blood or thyroid tissue (not recorded which). The TCR originated in an adult woman with Graves' disease, either hyperthyroidism or ophthalmopathy (not recorded which). This receptor has the CDR3 CASSPGDRGYQPQHF. In nucleotide form, the sequence is TGTGCCAGCAGCCCGGGGGACAGAGGGTATCAGCCCCAGCATTTT.